The present T cell receptor beta chain was sequenced within a study of cytomegalovirus exposure and HLA in healthy donors. Findings and limits, study-wide: There were 150 to 200 TCR beta chains listed as cytomegalovirus-associated. Because they were indistinguishable, some V segments, including TRBV6-2 and TRBV6-3, were excluded.

The PCR ran on 60 Vbeta and 13 Jbeta primers. Assay used: immunoSEQ multiplex PCR; TCRdb lists only in-frame clones, some missing. The data hold approximately 190,000 clones, with 80% observed a single time. Turning to this clone: Its antigen is currently unknown.

V lost 0 bases, J lost 7 bases, and 6 bases stayed unmatched. The CDR3 extends over 14 amino acids. CDR1 is LGHNA and CDR2 is YSLEER in the germline V gene. This clonotype was obtained from a man aged 35 to 55 in good health and CMV-seropositive. Sequences were obtained from PBMCs. This chain uses TRBV4-3 with TRBJ2-7, with 7 positions matching TRBD2. This CDR3 is CASSQDRTSGEQYF. The CDR3 nucleotides are TGCGCCAGCAGCCAAGATCGGACTAGTGGGGAGCAGTACTTC.